The sequence of this T cell receptor (beta chain) was determined in a study of response to subunit inactivated influenza vaccine. V lost 0 bases, J lost 7 bases, and 18 bases lay in between. The length of the CDR3 is 16 residues. TCRdb passed the RT-PCR reads through MiXCR, listing each CDR3 protein once. The data show about 650,000 distinct CDR3 sequences, with approximately 15% seen just once and more than 9% held by the top ten. This clonotype was observed a few times. Its cognate antigen is unknown. General study points: Each seasonal flu vaccination may recruit only limited new T cells, authors suggested.

Sequenced here: PBMCs from blood, sampled roughly 12 days after vaccination. The chain recombines TRBV12-3 or TRBV12-4 with TRBJ1-2, with D uncertain. The clonotype was recovered from a man in his fifties or sixties who received an inactivated influenza vaccine. CDR3 coding DNA: TGTGCCAGCAGTTTAGCGCCACCACCGATGATTAGTGGCTACACCTTC. This translates into CASSLAPPPMISGYTF.